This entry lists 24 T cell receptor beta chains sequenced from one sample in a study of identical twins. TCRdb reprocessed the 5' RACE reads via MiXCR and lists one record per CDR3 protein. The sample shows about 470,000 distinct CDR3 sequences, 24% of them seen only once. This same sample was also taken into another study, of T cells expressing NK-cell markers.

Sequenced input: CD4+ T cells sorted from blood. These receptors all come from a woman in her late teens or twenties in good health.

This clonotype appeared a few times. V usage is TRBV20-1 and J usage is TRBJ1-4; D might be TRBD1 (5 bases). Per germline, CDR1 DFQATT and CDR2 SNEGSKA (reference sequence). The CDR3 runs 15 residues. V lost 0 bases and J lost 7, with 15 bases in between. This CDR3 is CSARDRVGGGEKLFF. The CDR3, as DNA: TGCAGTGCTAGAGATCGGGTCGGGGGAGGTGAAAAACTGTTTTTT.

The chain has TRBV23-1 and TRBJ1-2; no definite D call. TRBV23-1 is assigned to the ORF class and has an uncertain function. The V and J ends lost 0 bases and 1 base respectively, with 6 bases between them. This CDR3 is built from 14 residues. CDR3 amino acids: CASSQSRNNYGYTF. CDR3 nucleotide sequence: TGCGCCAGCAGTCAATCGAGGAATAACTATGGCTACACCTTC.

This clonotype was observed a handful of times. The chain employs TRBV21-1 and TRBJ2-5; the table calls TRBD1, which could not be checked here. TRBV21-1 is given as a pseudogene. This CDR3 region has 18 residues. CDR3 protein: CASSKRPRDHRYQETQYF. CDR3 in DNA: TGTGCCAGCAGCAAAAGACCGCGGGACCACCGGTACCAAGAGACCCAGTACTTC.

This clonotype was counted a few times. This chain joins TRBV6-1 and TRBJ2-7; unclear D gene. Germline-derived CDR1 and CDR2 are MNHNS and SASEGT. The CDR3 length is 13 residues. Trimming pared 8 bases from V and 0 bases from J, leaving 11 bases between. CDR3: CASGISLSYEQYF. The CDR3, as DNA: TGTGCCAGCGGGATTAGCCTCTCCTACGAGCAGTACTTC.

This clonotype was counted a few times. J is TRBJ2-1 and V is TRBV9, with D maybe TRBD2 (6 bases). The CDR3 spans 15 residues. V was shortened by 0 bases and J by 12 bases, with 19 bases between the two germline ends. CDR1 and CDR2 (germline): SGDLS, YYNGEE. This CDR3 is CASSVDGPVAVGQFF. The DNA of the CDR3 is TGTGCCAGCAGCGTAGATGGTCCGGTAGCGGTTGGGCAGTTCTTC. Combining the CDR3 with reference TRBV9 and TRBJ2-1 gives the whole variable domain DSGVTQTPKHLITATGQRVTLRCSPRSGDLSVYWYQQSLDQGLQFLIQYYNGEERAKGNILERFSAQQFPDLHSELNLSSLELGDSALYFCASSVDGPVAVGQFFGPGTRLTVL.

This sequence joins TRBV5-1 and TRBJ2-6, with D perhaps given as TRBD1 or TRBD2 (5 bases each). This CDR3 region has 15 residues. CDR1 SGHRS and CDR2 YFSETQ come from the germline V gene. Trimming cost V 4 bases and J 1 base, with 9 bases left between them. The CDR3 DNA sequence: TGCGCCAGCAGCCCTTGGGGGTCTGGGGCCAACGTCCTGACTTTC. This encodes CASSPWGSGANVLTF.

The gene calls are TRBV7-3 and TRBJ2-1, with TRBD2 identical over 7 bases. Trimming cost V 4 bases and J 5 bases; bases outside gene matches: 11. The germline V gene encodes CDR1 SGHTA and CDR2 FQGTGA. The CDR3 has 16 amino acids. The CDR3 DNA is TGTGCCAGCAGCTCCGCGGGGGACCCGTTTAACAATGAGCAGTTCTTC. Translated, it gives CASSSAGDPFNNEQFF.

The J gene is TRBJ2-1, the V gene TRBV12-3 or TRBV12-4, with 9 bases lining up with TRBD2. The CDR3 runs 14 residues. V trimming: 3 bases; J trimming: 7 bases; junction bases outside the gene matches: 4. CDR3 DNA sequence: TGTGCCAGCAGTTTGAGGCGGGAGGGGAATGAGCAGTTCTTC. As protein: CASSLRREGNEQFF.

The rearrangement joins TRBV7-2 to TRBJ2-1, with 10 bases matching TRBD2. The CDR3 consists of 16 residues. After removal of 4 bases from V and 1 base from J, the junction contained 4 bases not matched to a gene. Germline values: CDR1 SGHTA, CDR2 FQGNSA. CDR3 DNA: TGTGCCAGCAGCTCCCAAGCGGGAGGGTCCTACAATGAGCAGTTCTTC. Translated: CASSSQAGGSYNEQFF.

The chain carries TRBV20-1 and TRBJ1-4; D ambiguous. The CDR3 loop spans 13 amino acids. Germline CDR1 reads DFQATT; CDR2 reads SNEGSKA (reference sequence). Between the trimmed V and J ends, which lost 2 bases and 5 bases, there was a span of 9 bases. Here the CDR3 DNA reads TGCAGTGCTAGAATCCAGCCGAATGAAAAACTGTTTTTT. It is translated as CSARIQPNEKLFF.

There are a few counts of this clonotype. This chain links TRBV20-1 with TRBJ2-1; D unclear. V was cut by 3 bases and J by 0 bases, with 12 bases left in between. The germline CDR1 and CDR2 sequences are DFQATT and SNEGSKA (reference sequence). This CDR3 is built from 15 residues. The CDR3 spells CSASGRPSSYNEQFF. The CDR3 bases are TGCAGTGCTAGTGGCAGACCGAGCTCCTACAATGAGCAGTTCTTC.

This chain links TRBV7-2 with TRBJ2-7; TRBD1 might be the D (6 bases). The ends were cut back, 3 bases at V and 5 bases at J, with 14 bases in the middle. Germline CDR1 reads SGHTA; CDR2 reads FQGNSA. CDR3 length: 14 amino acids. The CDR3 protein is CASSLGAGADEQYF. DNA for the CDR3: TGTGCCAGCAGCTTGGGGGCAGGGGCGGACGAGCAGTACTTC.

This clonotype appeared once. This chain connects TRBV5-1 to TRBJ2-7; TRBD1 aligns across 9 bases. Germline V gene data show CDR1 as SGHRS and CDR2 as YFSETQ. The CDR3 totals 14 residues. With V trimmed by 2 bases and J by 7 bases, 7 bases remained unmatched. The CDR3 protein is CASSLRTGDGEQYF. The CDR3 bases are TGCGCCAGCAGCTTACGGACAGGGGATGGTGAGCAGTACTTC.

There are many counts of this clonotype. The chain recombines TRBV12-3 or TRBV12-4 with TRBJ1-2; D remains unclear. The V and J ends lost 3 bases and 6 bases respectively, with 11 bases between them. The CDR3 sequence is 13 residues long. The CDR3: CASSFQGSDGYTF. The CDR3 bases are TGTGCCAGCAGTTTTCAAGGTTCCGATGGCTACACCTTC.

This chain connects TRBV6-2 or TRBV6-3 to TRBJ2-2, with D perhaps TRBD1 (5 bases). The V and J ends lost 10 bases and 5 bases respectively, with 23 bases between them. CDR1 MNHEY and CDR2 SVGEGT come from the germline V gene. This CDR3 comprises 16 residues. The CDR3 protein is CATTFLGRVGTGELFF. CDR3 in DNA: TGTGCCACCACCTTTTTAGGCAGGGTCGGGACCGGGGAGCTGTTTTTT.

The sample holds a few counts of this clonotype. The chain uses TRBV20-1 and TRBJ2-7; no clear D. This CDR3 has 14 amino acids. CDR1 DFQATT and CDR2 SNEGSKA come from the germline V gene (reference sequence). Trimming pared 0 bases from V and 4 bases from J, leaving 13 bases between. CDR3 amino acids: CSARDLQILYEQYF. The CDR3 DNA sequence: TGCAGTGCTAGAGATTTACAGATCCTTTACGAGCAGTACTTC.

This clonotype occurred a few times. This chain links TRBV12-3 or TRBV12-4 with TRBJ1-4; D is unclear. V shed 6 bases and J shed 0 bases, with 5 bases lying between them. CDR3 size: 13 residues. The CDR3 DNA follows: TGTGCCAGCAGGGAGTCAACTAATGAAAAACTGTTTTTT. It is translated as CASRESTNEKLFF.

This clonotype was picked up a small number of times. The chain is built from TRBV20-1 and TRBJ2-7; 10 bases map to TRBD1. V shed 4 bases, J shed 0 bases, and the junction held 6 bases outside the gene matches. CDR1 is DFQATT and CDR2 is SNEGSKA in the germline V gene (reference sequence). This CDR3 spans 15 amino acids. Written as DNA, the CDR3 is TGCAGTGCTACCCGGACAGGGGGTCCCTCCTACGAGCAGTACTTC. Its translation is CSATRTGGPSYEQYF.

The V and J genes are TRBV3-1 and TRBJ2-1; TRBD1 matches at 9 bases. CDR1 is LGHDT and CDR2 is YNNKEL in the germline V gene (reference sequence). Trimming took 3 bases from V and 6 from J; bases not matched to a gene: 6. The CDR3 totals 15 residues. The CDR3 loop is CASSQAGQGPNEQFF. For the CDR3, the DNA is TGTGCCAGCAGCCAGGCGGGACAGGGCCCCAATGAGCAGTTCTTC.

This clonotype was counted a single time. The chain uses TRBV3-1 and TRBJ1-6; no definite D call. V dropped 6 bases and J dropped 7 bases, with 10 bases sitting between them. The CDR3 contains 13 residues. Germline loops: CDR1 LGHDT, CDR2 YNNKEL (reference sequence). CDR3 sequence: CASSPRLNSPLHF. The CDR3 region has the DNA TGTGCCAGCAGTCCAAGATTAAATTCACCCCTCCACTTT.

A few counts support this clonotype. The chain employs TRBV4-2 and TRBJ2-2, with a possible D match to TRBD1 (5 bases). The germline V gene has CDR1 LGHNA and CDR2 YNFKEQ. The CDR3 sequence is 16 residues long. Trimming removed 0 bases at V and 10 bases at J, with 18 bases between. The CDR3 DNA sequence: TGTGCCAGCAGCCAAGATTACGCCGGATTAGGGGAGGAGCTGTTTTTT. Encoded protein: CASSQDYAGLGEELFF.

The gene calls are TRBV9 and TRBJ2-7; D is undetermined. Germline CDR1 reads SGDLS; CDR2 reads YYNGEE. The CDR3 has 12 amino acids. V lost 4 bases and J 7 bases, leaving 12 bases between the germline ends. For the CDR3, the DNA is TGTGCCAGCAGCCCACTCCTTGGGGAGCAGTACTTC. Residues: CASSPLLGEQYF. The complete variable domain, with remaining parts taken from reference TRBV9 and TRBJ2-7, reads DSGVTQTPKHLITATGQRVTLRCSPRSGDLSVYWYQQSLDQGLQFLIQYYNGEERAKGNILERFSAQQFPDLHSELNLSSLELGDSALYFCASSPLLGEQYFGPGTRLTVT.

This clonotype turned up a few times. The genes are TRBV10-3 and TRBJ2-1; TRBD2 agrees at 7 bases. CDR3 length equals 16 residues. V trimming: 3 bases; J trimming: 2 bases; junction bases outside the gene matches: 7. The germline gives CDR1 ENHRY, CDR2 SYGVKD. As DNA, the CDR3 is TGTGCCATCAGTGACCCACGGGGGACTACCTACAATGAGCAGTTCTTC. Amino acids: CAISDPRGTTYNEQFF.

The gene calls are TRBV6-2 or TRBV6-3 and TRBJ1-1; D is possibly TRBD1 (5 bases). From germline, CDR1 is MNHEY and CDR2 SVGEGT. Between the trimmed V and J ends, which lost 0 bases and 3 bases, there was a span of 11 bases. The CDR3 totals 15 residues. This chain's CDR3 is CASSYSWNRYTEAFF. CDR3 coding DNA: TGTGCCAGCAGTTACTCCTGGAACAGGTACACTGAAGCTTTCTTT.